Listed below are T cell receptor beta chains from one sample, sequenced in a study of blood T cells in healthy people across ages. One entry per CDR3 protein results from TCRdb running MiXCR on the 5' RACE reads. The table lists some 940,000 distinct CDR3 sequences, just under 30% of them singletons. The same sample was also used in a study of T cells of mothers and their children.

The sample consisted of blood. The receptors derive from a woman between 40 and 55 years old in good health. CDR3s leave out the opening cysteine and the closing phenylalanine or tryptophan. Each record gives: clone size, J gene, V gene, CDR3 protein. Only part of the rows carry a size: once, few, many, or a class if the clone is expanded.

many	TRBJ2-7	TRBV7-2	ASSPNRETYEQY
many	TRBJ2-7	TRBV4-3	ASSQDVGAYEQY
few	TRBJ2-5	TRBV5-1	ASSWGASLQETQY
.	TRBJ1-1	TRBV20-1	SASVVPEAF
.	.	TRBV11-2	ASSLTGSSYNEQY
.	TRBJ2-5	TRBV29-1	SVGAQKHNEQY
.	TRBJ1-2	TRBV7-9	ASTRTGQNGYT
few	TRBJ2-1	TRBV15	ATSRLGTGVLNEQF
once	TRBJ1-2	TRBV18	ASPLGQGPNYGYT
.	TRBJ1-5	TRBV20-1	SARAGSGDQPQH
few	TRBJ2-4	TRBV28	ASSSQATSYGQY
few	TRBJ1-1	TRBV9	ASSGGQLNTEAF
.	TRBJ2-2	TRBV5-5	ASSAYPPGTPNTGELF
few	TRBJ2-5	TRBV27	ASRTGGRETQY
few	TRBJ2-3	TRBV5-1	ASSLATTSSTDTQY
.	TRBJ2-2	TRBV9	ASSSLLAGELF
many	TRBJ2-1	TRBV7-2	ASSLGRPHSYNEQF
.	TRBJ2-1	TRBV11-2	ASSLLSPGVDEQF
many	TRBJ2-4	TRBV4-3	ASSQVRTTPAHHIQY
.	TRBJ2-6	TRBV6-5	ASSYPGLRSGANVLT
many	TRBJ2-5	TRBV20-1	SRQGQRGETQY
.	.	TRBV6-5	ASSYSTGFSDEQY
few	TRBJ1-2	TRBV24-1	ATSDSAQLVGGYT
many	TRBJ1-2	TRBV12-3/TRBV12-4	ASSLRQGAVYGYT
.	TRBJ1-5	TRBV5-1	ASSLGIGAGQPQH
.	TRBJ1-1	TRBV5-5	ASSLDLGNTEAF
many	TRBJ2-3	TRBV7-9	ASSLGLAEADTQY
few	TRBJ2-5	TRBV12-5	ASGPPAHRLGETQY
many	TRBJ2-7	TRBV6-6	ASSIGTGAYEQY
few	TRBJ1-2	TRBV20-1	SARPDRIRSGYT
many	TRBJ1-2	TRBV9	ASSARGGYYGYT
.	TRBJ2-1	TRBV7-2	ASSQRTGSPYNEQF
many	TRBJ2-5	TRBV10-3	AISESALEWETQY
many	TRBJ1-6	TRBV5-1	ASSAGQGNSPLH
few	TRBJ2-5	TRBV4-1	ASSQDQRGGPEVSPETQY
few	TRBJ2-3	TRBV21-1	ASSRPSGTDTQY
.	TRBJ2-1	TRBV20-1	SASPGGPSSYNEQF
many	TRBJ2-1	TRBV10-3	AISESDRGTNEQF
.	TRBJ1-2	TRBV5-1	ASSTHARQGRGYT
many	TRBJ1-1	TRBV6-5	ASSYAGTGATEAF
few	TRBJ2-7	TRBV6-5	ASRPGGDYEQY
.	TRBJ2-1	TRBV5-1	ASSFRGYEQF
.	TRBJ2-3	TRBV20-1	SARGGGPADTQY
.	TRBJ1-2	TRBV11-2	ASSAMTYGYT
.	TRBJ1-4	TRBV27	ASSIWGTGDKKLF
.	TRBJ1-1	TRBV10-2	ASREDGINTEAF
few	TRBJ2-7	TRBV20-1	SARDQGASSYEQY
few	TRBJ2-7	TRBV28	ASSSWGTGEGEQY
.	TRBJ1-5	TRBV28	ASSPAGTGDQPQH
few	TRBJ1-2	TRBV7-2	ASSLLEGYT
many	TRBJ2-7	TRBV6-2/TRBV6-3	ASTVPGTGGKYEQY
.	TRBJ1-5	TRBV29-1	SVAEGTGSNQPQH
.	TRBJ1-2	TRBV3-1	ASSQAGLANGYT